The 2 T cell receptor beta chains below were found in one sample sequenced in a study of blood T cell repertoires in COVID-19. Using immunoSEQ multiplex PCR, the repertoire was profiled, and TCRdb retains in-frame clones only, with some absent. This table has about 350,000 clones, roughly 89% appearing once. Input material: peripheral blood. The receptors shown here come from a man aged 30-40 years with COVID-19, enrolled during active disease.

This chain connects TRBV14 to TRBJ2-1, with D unresolved. Germline V CDR1 and CDR2: SGHDN, FVKESK. This CDR3 region has 15 residues. Trimming shortened V by 4 bases and J by 5 bases, and 15 bases separated the two germline ends. The CDR3 nucleotides are TGTGCCAGCAGCCCTGGGCCGCTGGTCCACAATGAGCAGTTCTTC. Translated, it gives CASSPGPLVHNEQFF.

This sequence joins TRBV30 and TRBJ2-2; D unclear. The V gene lost 0 bases and the J gene lost 3 bases, with 5 bases spanning the gap. The germline gives CDR1 GTSNPN, CDR2 SVGIG (reference sequence). The CDR3 covers 13 residues. The CDR3 DNA is TGTGCCTGGAGTGTAACGGACACCGGGGAGCTGTTTTTT. Amino acid sequence: CAWSVTDTGELFF.